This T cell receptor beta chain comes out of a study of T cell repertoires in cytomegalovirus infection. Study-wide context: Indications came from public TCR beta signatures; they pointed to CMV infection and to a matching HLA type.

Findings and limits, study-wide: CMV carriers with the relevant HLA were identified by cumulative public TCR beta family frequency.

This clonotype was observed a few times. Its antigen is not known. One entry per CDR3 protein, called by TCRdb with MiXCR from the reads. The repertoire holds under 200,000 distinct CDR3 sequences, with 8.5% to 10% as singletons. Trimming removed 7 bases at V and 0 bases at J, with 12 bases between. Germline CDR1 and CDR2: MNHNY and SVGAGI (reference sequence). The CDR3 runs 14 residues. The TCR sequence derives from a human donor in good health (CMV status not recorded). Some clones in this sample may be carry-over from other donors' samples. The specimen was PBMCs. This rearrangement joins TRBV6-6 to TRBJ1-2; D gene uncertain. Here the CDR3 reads CASTPPGANYGYTF. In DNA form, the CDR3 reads TGTGCCAGCACCCCCCCTGGAGCTAACTATGGCTACACCTTC.